This record covers a single T cell receptor beta chain. Its specificity is unknown. V gave up 3 bases and J gave up 2 bases; unmatched junction bases: 2. The germline gives CDR1 MNHNS, CDR2 SASEGT. The CDR3 sequence is 16 residues long. The data are from a study of cytomegalovirus exposure and HLA in healthy donors. Study-wide results and caveats: The authors later linked a missense DCLRE1C variant to TCR beta V- and J-gene trimming. The study labeled 150 or so TCR beta chains cytomegalovirus-associated. Sequencing artifact likely explains a cluster of highly shared sequence variants.

Researchers ran the PCR with 60 Vbeta and 13 Jbeta primers. The method was immunoSEQ multiplex PCR; TCRdb's version includes in-frame clones alone and lacks a portion of them. The sample has some 70,000 clones, and its top ten clones hold 4.5% to 5%. This TCR was sampled from a man between 40 and 49 years old in good health and CMV-seronegative. The J gene is TRBJ2-1, the V gene TRBV6-1; 12 nucleotides match TRBD2. Sequencing input: PBMCs. CDR3 DNA: TGTGCCAGCAGTGATCCTAGCGGGGGGGCCTACAATGAGCAGTTCTTC. Residues: CASSDPSGGAYNEQFF.